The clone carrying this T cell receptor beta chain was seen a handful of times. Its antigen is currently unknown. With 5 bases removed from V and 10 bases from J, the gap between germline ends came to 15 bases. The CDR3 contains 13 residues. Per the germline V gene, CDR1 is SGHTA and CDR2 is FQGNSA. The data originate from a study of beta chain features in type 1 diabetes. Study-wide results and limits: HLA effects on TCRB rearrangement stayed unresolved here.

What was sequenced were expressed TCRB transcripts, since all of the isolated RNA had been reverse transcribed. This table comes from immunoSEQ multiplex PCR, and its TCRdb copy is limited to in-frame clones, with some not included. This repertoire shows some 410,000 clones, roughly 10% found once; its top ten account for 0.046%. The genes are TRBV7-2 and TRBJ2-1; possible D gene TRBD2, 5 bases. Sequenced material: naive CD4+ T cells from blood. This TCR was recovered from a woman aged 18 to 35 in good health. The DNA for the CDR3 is TGTGCCAGCAGCCCTGGGAGCCCGGAGGAGCAGTTCTTC. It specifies CASSPGSPEEQFF. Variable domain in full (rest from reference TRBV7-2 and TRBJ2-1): GAGVSQSPSNKVTEKGKDVELRCDPISGHTALYWYRQSLGQGLEFLIYFQGNSAPDKSGLPSDRFSAERTGGSVSTLTIQRTQQEDSAVYLCASSPGSPEEQFFGPGTRLTVL.